This TCR beta chain emerged from a study of CD8+CD57+ T cells in acquired aplastic anemia. Regarding the study as a whole: Common to patients and controls were about 31 CD8+ CDR3 sequences.

CDR3 and TCR beta VDJ profiling relied on a genomic DNA template. TCRdb itself ran the reads through MiXCR, one entry per CDR3 protein. This table holds a few hundred thousand distinct CDR3 sequences, approximately 57% found once. CDR3 length equals 13 residues. The germline gives CDR1 SEHNR, CDR2 FQNEAQ (reference sequence). The V end lost 9 bases, the J end lost 1 base, and 12 bases lay between the germline ends. For this clonotype: Its specificity is unknown. Here the CDR3 omits its conserved ending phenylalanine or tryptophan, so a read error is the likely source.

The chain is built from TRBV7-9 and TRBJ1-1; unclear D gene. The sequence was obtained from a human donor in good health. The material sequenced was sorted CD4+, CD8+, or CD8+CD57+ T cells (not recorded which) from PBMCs. CDR3 protein: CASTTDGNTEAFS. The DNA of the CDR3 is TGTGCCAGTACCACCGACGGGAACACTGAAGCTTTCTCT.